This TCR beta chain was identified during a study of patients and donors after allogeneic stem cell transplantation. TCRdb re-derived calls from the RT-PCR reads in MiXCR, one entry per CDR3 protein. The sample has about a million distinct CDR3 sequences; approximately 18% are singletons. In germline, CDR1 is MGHRA, CDR2 YSYEKL. V was clipped by 1 base and J by 13 bases, with 16 bases between them. The CDR3 totals 14 residues. Only a few counts were recorded for this clonotype. Sequencing was done on a sample of blood, either unsorted or a sorted T cell fraction (not recorded which). The chain has TRBV4-1 and TRBJ2-2; possibly TRBD1 for D (7 bases). This receptor was taken from a human donor who was either an allogeneic HSCT recipient or a stem cell or donor lymphocyte infusion donor (not recorded which). It is not recorded whose cells these are; they may come from a transplant donor. The CDR3 DNA reads as TGCGCCAGCAGCCAAGTCATCAGGGGGGATAGGCTGTTTTTT. This translates into CASSQVIRGDRLFF.